These T cell receptor beta chains were read from a single sample in a study. Assay: immunoSEQ multiplex PCR; the TCRdb copy retains only in-frame clones and omits some. This table has 45,000 to 55,000 clones, 93% appearing once. The sample comprised PBMCs. The receptors were gathered from a man aged 40-50 years with rheumatoid arthritis. Both conserved end residues are part of each CDR3. Fields, in order: clone size, J gene, D gene, V gene, CDR3 protein, CDR3 DNA. D genes are given only for firm matches. Size tells how often a clone was seen (once, few, many) or the class of an expanded clone, and some rows leave it out.

size: NA; J: TRBJ2-3; D: TRBD1; V: TRBV7-2; CDR3: CASSQTTGPSDTQYF; DNA: TGTGCCAGCAGCCAAACGACAGGGCCGTCAGATACGCAGTATTTT
size: NA; J: TRBJ1-5; D: TRBD1; V: TRBV6-5; CDR3: CASGQVDQPQHF; DNA: TGTGCCAGCGGACAGGTTGATCAGCCCCAGCATTTT
size: NA; J: TRBJ2-1; D: NA; V: TRBV25-1; CDR3: CASSDPWAGHNEQFF; DNA: TGTGCCAGCAGTGACCCGTGGGCAGGGCACAATGAGCAGTTCTTC
size: NA; J: TRBJ1-6; D: NA; V: TRBV19; CDR3: CASSINGQYFNSPLHF; DNA: TGTGCCAGTAGTATCAATGGACAGTACTTTAATTCACCCCTCCACTTT
size: NA; J: TRBJ2-7; D: NA; V: TRBV29-1; CDR3: CSVGYTLNPYEQYF; DNA: TGCAGCGTTGGGTACACACTCAACCCCTACGAGCAGTACTTC
size: NA; J: TRBJ2-1; D: TRBD1; V: TRBV7-2; CDR3: CASSAQDRGYEQFF; DNA: TGTGCCAGCAGCGCGCAGGACAGGGGATATGAGCAGTTCTTC
size: NA; J: TRBJ2-7; D: NA; V: TRBV6-6; CDR3: CASSRSSGTASSYEQYF; DNA: TGTGCCAGCAGTCGCTCGTCCGGGACGGCAAGCTCCTACGAGCAGTACTTC
size: NA; J: TRBJ2-2; D: TRBD2; V: TRBV15; CDR3: CATSQRSGSGGELFF; DNA: TGTGCCACCAGCCAAAGGAGCGGGAGTGGCGGGGAGCTGTTTTTT
size: NA; J: TRBJ1-1; D: NA; V: TRBV7-2; CDR3: CASSLGSMNTEAFF; DNA: TGTGCCAGCAGCTTAGGGTCCATGAACACTGAAGCTTTCTTT
size: NA; J: TRBJ1-2; D: NA; V: TRBV10-2; CDR3: CASRLPRGYGYTF; DNA: TGCGCCAGCCGGCTCCCCCGCGGCTATGGCTACACCTTC
size: NA; J: TRBJ1-1; D: NA; V: TRBV5-6; CDR3: CASSRDGGPMNTEAFF; DNA: TGTGCCAGCAGCCGCGACGGGGGCCCGATGAACACTGAAGCTTTCTTT
size: NA; J: TRBJ2-7; D: NA; V: TRBV4-3; CDR3: CASSQGMGGSSYEQYF; DNA: TGCGCCAGCAGCCAAGGGATGGGGGGTAGCTCCTACGAGCAGTACTTC
size: NA; J: TRBJ1-2; D: NA; V: TRBV10-3; CDR3: CAISEPETAGNYGYTF; DNA: TGTGCCATCAGTGAGCCCGAGACAGCGGGAAACTATGGCTACACCTTC
size: NA; J: TRBJ2-3; D: TRBD2; V: TRBV28; CDR3: CASSFLAGTDTQYF; DNA: TGTGCCAGCAGTTTCCTAGCGGGCACAGATACGCAGTATTTT
size: NA; J: TRBJ2-3; D: TRBD1; V: TRBV9; CDR3: CASSPTGTGGRGTDTQYF; DNA: TGTGCCAGCAGCCCAACCGGGACAGGGGGCCGGGGCACAGATACGCAGTATTTT
size: NA; J: TRBJ2-1; D: NA; V: TRBV7-9; CDR3: CASSLDWGLINEQFF; DNA: TGTGCCAGCAGCTTAGACTGGGGGCTGATCAATGAGCAGTTCTTC
size: once; J: TRBJ2-1; D: NA; V: TRBV29-1; CDR3: CSAEGGGHRVPEQFF; DNA: TGCAGCGCCGAGGGAGGGGGTCATCGCGTTCCTGAGCAGTTCTTC
size: NA; J: TRBJ2-7; D: TRBD2; V: TRBV18; CDR3: CASSPSGTSGTYEQYF; DNA: TGTGCCAGCTCACCCTCCGGGACTAGCGGGACCTACGAGCAGTACTTC
size: NA; J: TRBJ2-7; D: NA; V: TRBV2; CDR3: CASSVLSQVRSYEQYF; DNA: TGTGCCAGCAGTGTCCTGAGCCAGGTCCGAAGCTACGAGCAGTACTTC
size: NA; J: TRBJ1-2; D: NA; V: TRBV28; CDR3: CAIQGLRYGYTF; DNA: TGTGCCATACAGGGTTTGCGGTATGGCTACACCTTC
size: NA; J: TRBJ1-2; D: NA; V: TRBV19; CDR3: CASSPRPGWYGYTF; DNA: TGTGCCAGTAGCCCTAGGCCAGGGTGGTATGGCTACACCTTC
size: NA; J: TRBJ2-2; D: NA; V: TRBV28; CDR3: CASSTDRGSKTGELFF; DNA: TGTGCCAGCAGCACTGATAGAGGGAGCAAAACCGGGGAGCTGTTTTTT
size: NA; J: TRBJ2-7; D: NA; V: TRBV11-2; CDR3: CASSLPGSYEQYF; DNA: TGTGCCAGCAGCCTCCCCGGCTCCTACGAGCAGTACTTC
size: NA; J: TRBJ1-6; D: NA; V: TRBV2; CDR3: CASSGGPGTGIYSPLHF; DNA: TGTGCCAGCAGTGGGGGTCCCGGGACGGGAATTTATTCACCCCTCCACTTT
size: NA; J: TRBJ2-6; D: TRBD1; V: TRBV19; CDR3: CASSIGGPGQGFSGANVLTF; DNA: TGTGCCAGTAGTATAGGGGGGCCGGGACAGGGTTTCTCTGGGGCCAACGTCCTGACTTTC
size: once; J: TRBJ2-3; D: NA; V: TRBV9; CDR3: CASSLAGRGSDTQYF; DNA: TGTGCCAGCAGCCTGGCCGGGAGAGGTTCAGATACGCAGTATTTT
size: NA; J: TRBJ2-3; D: NA; V: TRBV18; CDR3: CASIQGTDTQYF; DNA: TGTGCCAGCATACAAGGGACAGATACGCAGTATTTT
size: NA; J: TRBJ1-4; D: NA; V: TRBV7-9; CDR3: CASSLQSGGGEKLFF; DNA: TGTGCCAGCAGCTTGCAGTCGGGGGGTGGTGAAAAACTGTTTTTT
size: NA; J: TRBJ2-4; D: TRBD2; V: TRBV27; CDR3: CASSLSGTLAKNIQYF; DNA: TGTGCCAGCAGTTTAAGCGGGACCTTAGCCAAAAACATTCAGTACTTC
size: NA; J: TRBJ2-7; D: NA; V: TRBV6-5; CDR3: CASSPTTGTREQYF; DNA: TGTGCCAGCAGCCCCACGACAGGAACCCGCGAGCAGTACTTC
size: NA; J: TRBJ2-5; D: TRBD1; V: TRBV9; CDR3: CASSVAAGQGRETQYF; DNA: TGTGCCAGCAGCGTAGCGGCTGGACAGGGTAGGGAGACCCAGTACTTC
size: NA; J: TRBJ2-7; D: TRBD2; V: TRBV7-2; CDR3: CASSLGLAGGKSSYEQYF; DNA: TGTGCCAGCAGCTTAGGGCTAGCGGGGGGGAAGAGCTCCTACGAGCAGTACTTC
size: NA; J: TRBJ2-1; D: NA; V: TRBV15; CDR3: CATSRGGGAYNEQFF; DNA: TGTGCCACCAGCAGAGGAGGTGGGGCCTACAATGAGCAGTTCTTC
size: NA; J: TRBJ1-4; D: NA; V: TRBV7-8; CDR3: CASSPAGDGEKLFF; DNA: TGTGCCAGCAGCCCCGCGGGGGATGGGGAAAAACTGTTTTTT
size: NA; J: TRBJ2-1; D: NA; V: TRBV7-2; CDR3: CASSLRPGAYNEQFF; DNA: TGTGCCAGCAGCTTAAGGCCAGGGGCTTACAATGAGCAGTTCTTC
size: NA; J: TRBJ1-1; D: TRBD1; V: TRBV25-1; CDR3: CASSEYAGGAFF; DNA: TGTGCCAGCAGTGAATATGCAGGGGGAGCTTTCTTT
size: NA; J: TRBJ2-3; D: NA; V: TRBV30; CDR3: CAWTLATNTQYF; DNA: TGTGCCTGGACCCTGGCCACGAATACGCAGTATTTT
size: NA; J: TRBJ1-6; D: TRBD1; V: TRBV7-2; CDR3: CASSQGGGRFNSPLHF; DNA: TGTGCCAGCAGCCAGGGGGGGGGTAGGTTTAATTCACCCCTCCACTTT
size: NA; J: TRBJ2-7; D: TRBD1; V: TRBV5-1; CDR3: CASSASGQGSHEQYF; DNA: TGCGCCAGCAGCGCTTCGGGACAGGGGTCCCACGAGCAGTACTTC
size: NA; J: TRBJ2-1; D: TRBD2; V: TRBV9; CDR3: CASSVAGGSSYNEQFF; DNA: TGTGCCAGCAGCGTAGCGGGGGGGAGCTCCTACAATGAGCAGTTCTTC
size: NA; J: TRBJ1-3; D: NA; V: TRBV7-8; CDR3: CASSGGISGNTIYF; DNA: TGTGCCAGCAGCGGTGGTATCTCTGGAAACACCATATATTTT
size: NA; J: TRBJ2-5; D: NA; V: TRBV7-3; CDR3: CASSFGALETQYF; DNA: TGTGCCAGCAGCTTTGGAGCTCTAGAGACCCAGTACTTC
size: NA; J: TRBJ2-2; D: TRBD1; V: TRBV6-5; CDR3: CASSLGQGATGELFF; DNA: TGTGCCAGCAGTTTGGGACAGGGGGCGACCGGGGAGCTGTTTTTT
size: NA; J: TRBJ2-1; D: TRBD1; V: TRBV12-5; CDR3: CASGLGQGSYNEQFF; DNA: TGTGCTAGTGGTTTGGGACAGGGGTCCTACAATGAGCAGTTCTTC
size: NA; J: TRBJ2-3; D: NA; V: TRBV24-1; CDR3: CAASGRGTDTQYF; DNA: TGTGCCGCATCGGGACGAGGCACAGATACGCAGTATTTT
size: NA; J: TRBJ2-7; D: TRBD2; V: TRBV11-2; CDR3: CASSLVRPTSGAYEQYF; DNA: TGTGCCAGCAGCTTAGTACGCCCAACTAGCGGAGCCTACGAGCAGTACTTC